This T cell receptor beta chain was recovered during a study of cytomegalovirus exposure and HLA in healthy donors. As for the study in general: The 120 validation repertoires matched the approximately 700 first-cohort repertoires in platform, a later analysis reported.

A single count supports this clone. Its antigen is not identified. Notes on the study in general: TCR sequences were mostly rare, though some public TCRs occurred in many donors.

Trimming shortened V by 8 bases and J by 4 bases, and 18 bases separated the two germline ends. The CDR3 runs 14 residues. Germline V gene data show CDR1 as MNHNS and CDR2 as SASEGT. The validation cohort, a group of 90 to 150 subjects, included the donors and was separate from the approximately 670-subject first cohort. The assay was immunoSEQ multiplex PCR, and TCRdb's table has in-frame clones only and misses some. The sample includes 110,000 to 150,000 clones, approximately 94% of them seen just once. The chain carries TRBV6-1 and TRBJ2-7, with D tentatively TRBD1 (7 bases). This clonotype originated in a man aged 18 to 29 in good health and CMV-seropositive. Sequenced sample: PBMCs. CDR3 nucleotide sequence: TGTGCCAGCCGACAGGGACTGGGGGATTACGAGCAGTACTTC. Amino acids: CASRQGLGDYEQYF.